Listed here is a single T cell receptor (beta chain). Its antigen is not known. Diagnosis rested on symptoms, serum thyroxine and TRAb, thyroid ultrasound, and orbital computed tomography. The PBMCs studied were ones that came from roughly 9.4 ml fresh peripheral blood. RNA transcripts were the template for amplifying TCR beta CDR3 regions. The study used the HTBI primer set for a first-round RT-PCR of the TCR CDR3. Using its own MiXCR run on the multiplex PCR reads, TCRdb lists one record per CDR3 protein. The profile shows hundreds of thousands of distinct CDR3 sequences, approximately 14% of them singletons. This sample was included in a study of T cells in Graves' hyperthyroidism and ophthalmopathy. Whole-study context: The initial diagnosis was the point when peripheral blood was collected, ahead of any treatment.

Broader study findings: Within blood appeared most thyroid clonotypes that had expanded above 0.001.

The CDR3 spans 15 residues. Germline V lookup: CDR1 SGHRS, CDR2 YFSETQ. The germline V and J ends were trimmed by 2 bases and 0 bases, with 11 bases remaining between them. The sample comprised blood. This TCR derives from a woman aged 40 to 55 with Graves' ophthalmopathy. The chain joins TRBV5-1 to TRBJ1-2; D is uncertain. In DNA form, the CDR3 reads TGCGCCAGCAGCTTAACCCTGGATTCTAACTATGGCTACACCTTC. Protein product: CASSLTLDSNYGYTF.